Each of the 17 T cell receptor beta chains below was sequenced from the same sample in a study of OX40 agonist ivuxolimab in advanced cancers. Profiling relied on immunoSEQ multiplex PCR, and the TCRdb table lists in-frame clones only, not all of them. The repertoire holds over 50,000 clones, with approximately 89% as singletons. This specimen consisted of CD4+ or CD8+ T cells sorted from blood, obtained in a trial of the OX40 agonist ivuxolimab. These receptor sequences come from an adult with an advanced solid tumor such as melanoma, head and neck, liver or kidney cancer.

The chain carries TRBV6-6 and TRBJ2-7; tentatively, D is TRBD1 or TRBD2 (5 bases each). V shed 2 bases and J shed 3 bases, with 14 bases lying between them. The length of the CDR3 is 15 residues. The V gene's germline CDR1 is MNHNY and CDR2 SVGAGI (reference sequence). This CDR3 is CASSYTTVGDYEQYF. DNA for the CDR3: TGTGCCAGCAGTTACACGACAGTCGGGGACTACGAGCAGTACTTC.

The chain is built from TRBV6-6 and TRBJ1-1, with D uncertain. V gave up 5 bases and J gave up 7 bases, with 14 bases separating them. This CDR3 has 13 residues. Germline assignment: CDR1 MNHNY and CDR2 SVGAGI (reference sequence). The CDR3 region has the DNA TGTGCCAGCAGTGACGGGCTCTCCTATGAAGCTTTCTTT. Residues: CASSDGLSYEAFF.

The chain links TRBV13 to TRBJ2-7; 7 nucleotides line up with TRBD1. Trimming at V came to 5 bases and at J to 6 bases, leaving 4 bases not matched to a gene. Germline loops: CDR1 PRHDT, CDR2 FYEKMQ (reference sequence). The CDR3 is made up of 12 amino acids. The CDR3 loop is CASSRDRVEQYF. The CDR3 bases are TGTGCCAGCAGCCGCGACAGGGTCGAGCAGTACTTC.

The chain is built from TRBV19 and TRBJ2-3, with TRBD2 identical over 11 bases. V gave up 2 bases and J gave up 2 bases; unmatched junction bases: 9. Germline loops: CDR1 LNHDA, CDR2 SQIVND (reference sequence). The CDR3 is 18 residues long. The CDR3 DNA reads TGTGCCAGTAGTATACGACTAGCGGGACTTCTTACCACAGATACGCAGTATTTT. Its protein product is CASSIRLAGLLTTDTQYF.

This chain links TRBV6-5 with TRBJ1-1; D is ambiguous. In germline, CDR1 is MNHEY, CDR2 SVGAGI. The V and J ends lost 6 bases and 5 bases respectively, with 7 bases between them. The CDR3 spans 11 residues. CDR3 bases: TGTGCCAGCAGCGGAGGGACTGAAGCTTTCTTT. It encodes CASSGGTEAFF.

The V and J genes are TRBV27 and TRBJ2-7, with TRBD1 matching 9 bases. This CDR3 has 15 residues. Trimming removed 6 bases from V and 6 bases from J; junction bases left unmatched: 12. CDR1 and CDR2 (germline): MNHEY, SMNVEV (reference sequence). The CDR3 DNA reads TGTGCCAGCAGGATTTTGGGACAGGGAAGTTCCGAGCAGTACTTC. It yields the protein CASRILGQGSSEQYF.

The chain combines TRBV13 with TRBJ2-1; 7 nucleotides line up with TRBD2. Germline lookup yields CDR1 PRHDT and CDR2 FYEKMQ (reference sequence). The J segment lost 8 bases and the V segment lost 5 bases, leaving 18 bases of the junction unmatched. This CDR3 region has 17 residues. The CDR3 DNA reads TGTGCCAGCAGCCCCTCCTCTACGCGGGAGATAGGACATGAGCAGTTCTTC. Protein: CASSPSSTREIGHEQFF.

The chain links TRBV2 to TRBJ2-5; D gene ambiguous. The CDR3 consists of 10 residues. The V gene lost 6 bases and the J gene lost 14 bases, with 13 bases spanning the gap. The germline V gene encodes CDR1 SNHLY and CDR2 FYNNEI. The DNA of the CDR3 is TGTGCCAGCAGCTACCGGGTCTTCTACTTC. It codes for CASSYRVFYF.

V gene TRBV27 combines with J gene TRBJ2-1; 14 bases match TRBD2. This CDR3 region has 16 residues. Per the germline V gene, CDR1 is MNHEY and CDR2 is SMNVEV (reference sequence). J was trimmed by 7 bases and V by 5 bases; bases with no gene match: 7. The CDR3 loop is CASSPGTSGSRNEQFF. Written as DNA, the CDR3 is TGTGCCAGCAGTCCCGGGACTAGCGGGAGTCGGAATGAGCAGTTCTTC.

The chain couples TRBV7-9 to TRBJ2-7; D may correspond to TRBD1 or TRBD2 (5 bases each). The V end was cut by 4 bases, the J end by 6 bases, with 16 bases between. Germline CDR1 reads SEHNR; CDR2 reads FQNEAQ (reference sequence). The CDR3 is 14 residues long. CDR3 bases: TGTGCCAGCAGCTCTGGACTGGGGCTCTCCGAGCAGTACTTC. The encoded protein is CASSSGLGLSEQYF.

This clone was detected a few times. The chain links TRBV7-9 to TRBJ2-1; D not certain. Germline loops: CDR1 SEHNR, CDR2 FQNEAQ (reference sequence). V lost 4 bases to trimming and J lost 4 bases, with 5 bases between them. The length of the CDR3 is 12 residues. Written as DNA, the CDR3 is TGTGCCAGCAGCTCTGAGTACAATGAGCAGTTCTTC. Translation: CASSSEYNEQFF.

This chain joins TRBV5-6 and TRBJ2-1; D not resolved. Germline-derived CDR1 and CDR2 are SGHDT and YYEEEE. CDR3 length: 13 residues. Deletions cut 0 bases from V and 8 bases from J, with 9 bases between. For the CDR3, the DNA is TGTGCCAGCAGCTTGGGGCTCATGGATGAGCAGTTCTTC. Its translation is CASSLGLMDEQFF.

The chain links TRBV2 to TRBJ2-7; 7 bases fit TRBD2. The CDR3 consists of 17 residues. The V gene end was trimmed by 9 bases and the J gene end by 6 bases; junction bases not matched to a gene: 23. The germline V gene encodes CDR1 SNHLY and CDR2 FYNNEI. The CDR3 DNA reads TGTGCCAGTAGTCCCCCCGAGACCTGGCCGGGGGAGGGCGAGCAGTACTTC. Its translation is CASSPPETWPGEGEQYF.

The chain joins TRBV28 to TRBJ2-7; D uncertain. In germline, CDR1 is MDHEN, CDR2 SYDVKM. The CDR3 covers 11 residues. V lost 6 bases, J lost 0 bases, and 3 bases lay in between. Here the CDR3 reads CASSDSYEQYF. In nucleotides, the CDR3 is TGTGCCAGCAGCGACTCCTACGAGCAGTACTTC. Variable domain in full (rest from reference TRBV28 and TRBJ2-7): DVKVTQSSRYLVKRTGEKVFLECVQDMDHENMFWYRQDPGLGLRLIYFSYDVKMKEKGDIPEGYSVSREKKERFSLILESASTNQTSMYLCASSDSYEQYFGPGTRLTVT.

This chain connects TRBV11-2 to TRBJ2-1; a weak D match, TRBD1 (5 bases). Per germline, CDR1 SGHAT and CDR2 FQNNGV. The CDR3 totals 16 residues. Trimming removed 1 base from V and 6 bases from J, with 16 bases in between. In nucleotides, the CDR3 is TGTGCCAGCAGCTTAGTAGGGCAGGGCGGTATCAATGAGCAGTTCTTC. It translates to CASSLVGQGGINEQFF.

The chain couples TRBV29-1 to TRBJ2-7; possibly TRBD1 for D (6 bases). V lost 5 bases and J 0 bases, leaving 11 bases between the germline ends. The CDR3 runs 13 residues. Germline CDR1 SQVTM, CDR2 ANQGSEA. CDR3: CSVTWDTSYEQYF. The CDR3 nucleotides are TGCAGCGTTACCTGGGACACCTCCTACGAGCAGTACTTC.

This rearrangement joins TRBV27 to TRBJ2-7; a weak D match, TRBD1 (6 bases). V was pared by 5 bases and J by 1 base, with 12 bases between. This CDR3 region has 14 residues. Germline V gene lookup returns CDR1 MNHEY and CDR2 SMNVEV (reference sequence). The CDR3 bases are TGTGCCAGCAGTCTAAGGGGACATTCCTACGAGCAGTACTTC. The encoded protein is CASSLRGHSYEQYF.